These 31 T cell receptor beta chains were sequenced from one sample in a study of blood T cell repertoires in COVID-19. The repertoire was sequenced with immunoSEQ multiplex PCR; TCRdb's copy has only in-frame clones and lacks some. The sample records 300,000 to 400,000 clones, about 88% being singletons. Material: PBMCs or T cells enriched from blood (not recorded which). These receptors were collected from a woman aged 25 to 39 who had recovered from COVID-19.

The chain couples TRBV10-3 to TRBJ2-1; 16 bases map to TRBD2. The CDR3 has 16 residues. Per germline, CDR1 ENHRY and CDR2 SYGVKD. Unmatched junction bases numbered 2, after V lost 7 bases and J lost 2 bases. In DNA, the CDR3 is TGTGCCATCACCGGGACTAGCGGGGGGGCCTACAATGAGCAGTTCTTC. It specifies CAITGTSGGAYNEQFF.

V gene TRBV7-9 combines with J gene TRBJ2-1; TRBD1 is a possible D gene (6 bases). Deletions cut 4 bases from V and 6 bases from J, with 16 bases between. In germline, CDR1 is SEHNR, CDR2 FQNEAQ (reference sequence). The CDR3 is 15 residues long. CDR3 loop: CASSSIGGRGNEQFF. CDR3 coding DNA: TGTGCCAGCAGCTCCATAGGGGGAAGGGGCAATGAGCAGTTCTTC.

This rearrangement joins TRBV7-2 to TRBJ2-7, with a tentative D call TRBD2 (6 bases). The CDR3 contains 14 residues. Trimming cost V 3 bases and J 6 bases, with 15 bases left between them. In germline, CDR1 is SGHTA, CDR2 FQGNSA. CDR3 protein: CASSLIPGVAEQYF. CDR3 coding DNA: TGTGCCAGCAGCTTGATACCGGGGGTTGCCGAGCAGTACTTC. Full variable domain (remainder filled in from reference TRBV7-2 and TRBJ2-7): GAGVSQSPSNKVTEKGKDVELRCDPISGHTALYWYRQSLGQGLEFLIYFQGNSAPDKSGLPSDRFSAERTGGSVSTLTIQRTQQEDSAVYLCASSLIPGVAEQYFGPGTRLTVT.

The rearrangement uses TRBV7-8 and TRBJ1-5, with D possibly TRBD1 on 6 matching bases. The V end was cut by 5 bases, the J end by 7 bases, with 21 bases between. In germline, CDR1 is SGHVS, CDR2 FQNEAQ. The length of the CDR3 is 16 residues. The CDR3 here is CASSPRRDIKRQPQHF. Here the CDR3 DNA reads TGTGCCAGCAGCCCGAGACGGGACATTAAGAGGCAGCCCCAGCATTTT.

This clone came up once. V is TRBV7-2 and J is TRBJ1-6; D might be TRBD1 (5 bases). CDR1 SGHTA and CDR2 FQGNSA come from the germline V gene. This CDR3 has 15 amino acids. Trimming removed 5 bases at V and 8 bases at J, with 16 bases between. For the CDR3, the DNA is TGTGCCAGCAGCGGCACTGACAGCCTTTATTCACCCCTCCACTTT. It codes for CASSGTDSLYSPLHF.

V gene TRBV2 combines with J gene TRBJ1-6; tentatively, D is TRBD1 (5 bases). The ends were cut back, 7 bases at V and 8 bases at J, with 21 bases in the middle. The CDR3 is 16 amino acids. Looked up from germline, CDR1 is SNHLY and CDR2 is FYNNEI. The CDR3 nucleotides are TGTGCCAGCACAAGAAACGGCGCCAAAGGGGATTCACCCCTCCACTTT. Its translation: CASTRNGAKGDSPLHF.

This rearrangement joins TRBV24-1 to TRBJ2-2, with a weak D call TRBD1 (7 bases). V gave up 6 bases and J gave up 1 base, with 17 bases separating them. The germline V gene has CDR1 KGHDR and CDR2 SFDVKD. The CDR3 is 17 residues long. The CDR3 is CATSSSAGQRNTGELFF. As DNA, the CDR3 is TGTGCCACCAGTTCCTCGGCGGGACAGAGGAACACCGGGGAGCTGTTTTTT.

The chain couples TRBV5-1 to TRBJ2-5, with D perhaps TRBD2 (5 bases). CDR3 length: 15 residues. The germline CDR1 and CDR2 sequences are SGHRS and YFSETQ. V shed 0 bases and J shed 5 bases, with 14 bases lying between them. CDR3: CASSLEADRGETQYF. Here the CDR3 DNA reads TGCGCCAGCAGCTTGGAAGCAGATAGAGGGGAGACCCAGTACTTC.

V usage is TRBV18 and J usage is TRBJ1-2; TRBD1 might be the D (6 bases). V lost 0 bases and J lost 5, with 13 bases in between. Germline CDR1 reads KGHSH; CDR2 reads LQKENI. This CDR3 is built from 15 residues. The CDR3 region has the DNA TGTGCCAGCTCACCACCCGGGACAAGGCGATATGGCTACACCTTC. Translated, it gives CASSPPGTRRYGYTF. The complete variable domain, with remaining parts taken from reference TRBV18 and TRBJ1-2, reads NAGVMQNPRHLVRRRGQEARLRCSPMKGHSHVYWYRQLPEEGLKFMVYLQKENIIDESGMPKERFSAEFPKEGPSILRIQQVVRGDSAAYFCASSPPGTRRYGYTFGSGTRLTVV.

The CDR3 loop reads CASSDDGQGISPLHF. In nucleotides, the CDR3 is TGTGCCAGCAGTGATGACGGCCAGGGAATATCACCCCTCCACTTT. The V call is TRBV6-1, the J call TRBJ1-6; TRBD1 is a possible D gene (5 bases). The CDR3 extends over 15 amino acids. Germline V gene lookup returns CDR1 MNHNS and CDR2 SASEGT. V dropped 3 bases and J dropped 10 bases, with 16 bases sitting between them.

The CDR3 DNA is TGTGCCAGCAGCTTAGCAGGGACAGGGGGCACTGAAGCTTTCTTT. Translation: CASSLAGTGGTEAFF. The chain carries TRBV7-9 and TRBJ1-1, with 11 positions matching TRBD1. There are 15 residues in the CDR3. Germline values: CDR1 SEHNR, CDR2 FQNEAQ (reference sequence). V shed 0 bases and J 4 bases; nucleotides not matched to a gene: 1. The entire variable domain, with the rest obtained from reference TRBV7-9 and TRBJ1-1, is as follows: DTGVSQNPRHKITKRGQNVTFRCDPISEHNRLYWYRQTLGQGPEFLTYFQNEAQLEKSRLLSDRFSAERPKGSFSTLEIQRTEQGDSAMYLCASSLAGTGGTEAFFGQGTRLTVV.

This chain uses TRBV7-9 with TRBJ2-7; TRBD2 aligns across 13 bases. Germline V gives CDR1 SEHNR, CDR2 FQNEAQ (reference sequence). The CDR3 is 16 amino acids. The junction had 5 bases not matched to a gene; V was cut back by 5 bases and J by 1 base. This chain's CDR3 is CASSLRLAGGSYEQYF. DNA for the CDR3: TGTGCCAGCAGCCTCAGACTAGCGGGGGGTTCCTACGAGCAGTACTTC.

This chain connects TRBV28 to TRBJ1-6, with D possibly matching TRBD1 (5 bases). Germline values: CDR1 MDHEN, CDR2 SYDVKM. The length of the CDR3 is 13 residues. V lost 7 bases, J lost 9 bases, and 13 bases lay in between. CDR3 protein: CASIPRTISPLHF. DNA of the CDR3: TGTGCCAGCATTCCGAGGACAATTTCACCCCTCCACTTT.

V usage is TRBV3-1 (or the pseudogene TRBV3-2) and J usage is TRBJ1-3, with TRBD1 matching 7 bases. There are 16 residues in the CDR3. J lost 2 bases, V lost 1 base, and 5 bases had no gene match. From germline, CDR1 is LGHDT and CDR2 YNNKEL (reference sequence). The CDR3 spells CASSQGSGGTGNTIYF. CDR3 bases: TGTGCCAGCAGCCAAGGCTCAGGGGGGACTGGAAACACCATATATTTT.

This chain links TRBV28 with TRBJ1-1, with 8 nucleotides matching TRBD1. Unmatched junction bases numbered 2, after V lost 3 bases and J lost 8 bases. CDR1 and CDR2 (germline): MDHEN, SYDVKM. This CDR3 is 12 amino acids long. In DNA, the CDR3 is TGTGCCAGCAGTTTCGGACAGGGAGAAGCTTTCTTT. Encoded protein: CASSFGQGEAFF.

The genes are TRBV10-2 and TRBJ2-5; 7 positions agree with TRBD1. J was trimmed by 2 bases and V by 7 bases; bases with no gene match: 4. The CDR3 totals 13 residues. Per the germline V gene, CDR1 is WSHSY and CDR2 is SAAADI. The CDR3: CASKGTVQETQYF. The CDR3 bases are TGCGCCAGCAAAGGGACAGTACAAGAGACCCAGTACTTC.

The CDR3 bases are TGTGCTAGCTCTACCGGGACAGGGTCAGATACGCAGTATTTT. Residues: CASSTGTGSDTQYF. J is TRBJ2-3 and V is TRBV12-5; TRBD1 aligns across 9 bases. Germline-derived CDR1 and CDR2 are LGHNT and FRNRAP. CDR3 length: 14 amino acids. V shed 9 bases, J shed 4 bases, and the junction held 8 bases outside the gene matches.

The V gene is TRBV3-1 (or the pseudogene TRBV3-2), the J gene TRBJ1-6, with 9 positions matching TRBD1. CDR1 is LGHDT, CDR2 YNNKEL, per germline (reference sequence). This CDR3 region has 13 residues. J was trimmed by 7 bases and V by 5 bases; bases with no gene match: 0. CDR3 coding DNA: TGTGCCAGCAGCGACAGGGGGAATTCACCCCTCCACTTT. Encoded protein: CASSDRGNSPLHF.

This chain joins TRBV2 and TRBJ2-2, with 7 nucleotides matching TRBD2. CDR1 is SNHLY, CDR2 FYNNEI, per germline. The V and J ends lost 6 bases and 3 bases, in that order; junction bases with no gene match: 7. The CDR3 has 15 amino acids. The CDR3 DNA follows: TGTGCCAGCAGGGGGGACGGGGGGTACACCGGGGAGCTGTTTTTT. Its translation: CASRGDGGYTGELFF.

The chain carries TRBV18 and TRBJ2-3; 8 nucleotides match TRBD1. The trim removed 3 bases at V and 0 bases at J, leaving 5 bases unmatched. The CDR3 is 16 residues long. Germline V gives CDR1 KGHSH, CDR2 LQKENI. CDR3 residues: CASSPYTGGSTDTQYF. The CDR3 DNA is TGTGCCAGCTCACCTTACACAGGGGGAAGCACAGATACGCAGTATTTT.

J is TRBJ1-2 and V is TRBV5-4; 8 nucleotides line up with TRBD1. The V gene's germline CDR1 is SGHNT and CDR2 YYREEE (reference sequence). The CDR3 has 16 amino acids. J lost 6 bases, V lost 4 bases, and 14 bases had no gene match. The CDR3: CASSGTRDQGAHGYTF. CDR3 nucleotide sequence: TGTGCCAGCAGCGGAACCCGGGACCAGGGGGCCCATGGCTACACCTTC.

The gene calls are TRBV24-1 and TRBJ1-1; tentative D call: TRBD1 (5 bases). V gave up 4 bases and J gave up 5 bases, with 10 bases separating them. CDR1 is KGHDR, CDR2 SFDVKD, per germline. This CDR3 region has 13 residues. This CDR3 reads CATSDAGWTEAFF. The CDR3 region has the DNA TGTGCCACCAGTGACGCAGGGTGGACTGAAGCTTTCTTT.

This chain links TRBV4-3 with TRBJ1-6, with D unresolved. CDR3 length: 14 residues. Trimming removed 4 bases from V and 10 bases from J, with 14 bases in between. Germline CDR1 is LGHNA and CDR2 is YSLEER. The CDR3 DNA sequence: TGCGCCAGCAGCCTAGTGCGGGGAAGGTCACCCCTCCACTTT. Protein sequence: CASSLVRGRSPLHF.

V gene TRBV27 combines with J gene TRBJ2-1; tentatively, D is TRBD1 (5 bases). This CDR3 is 15 amino acids long. Trimming left V 4 bases short and J 2 bases short, with 12 bases between. CDR1 MNHEY and CDR2 SMNVEV come from the germline V gene (reference sequence). CDR3 sequence: CASSSPGSPYNEQFF. CDR3 DNA sequence: TGTGCCAGCAGTTCCCCAGGGTCCCCCTACAATGAGCAGTTCTTC.

The CDR3 DNA reads TGCGCCAGCAGCTTAAGGACAGGGGTCAACACCGGGGAGCTGTTTTTT. It specifies CASSLRTGVNTGELFF. The chain employs TRBV5-1 and TRBJ2-2, with TRBD1 matching 9 bases. This CDR3 is 16 amino acids long. Germline CDR1 SGHRS, CDR2 YFSETQ. The J segment lost 2 bases and the V segment lost 2 bases, leaving 4 bases of the junction unmatched.

The chain uses TRBV6-6 and TRBJ2-7; 8 bases are a match to TRBD2. The V segment lost 10 bases and the J segment 0 bases; nucleotides outside the gene matches: 8. The CDR3 covers 14 residues. Germline assignment: CDR1 MNHNY and CDR2 SVGAGI (reference sequence). This chain's CDR3 is CAISREGPSYEQYF. In DNA, the CDR3 is TGTGCCATCTCTCGGGAGGGCCCCTCCTACGAGCAGTACTTC.

This sequence joins TRBV27 and TRBJ2-1; 8 nucleotides line up with TRBD2. This CDR3 has 16 residues. Germline trimming cut 1 base from V and 3 bases from J; bases unmatched to any gene: 5. CDR1 and CDR2 from the germline V gene are MNHEY and SMNVEV (reference sequence). The CDR3, as DNA: TGTGCCAGCAGTTTATTGGTCGCGGGGGGCTACAATGAGCAGTTCTTC. This encodes CASSLLVAGGYNEQFF.

The CDR3 region has the DNA TGTGCCAGCAGCCGAGAGGGACAGGGCCTCAATGAGCAGTTCTTC. Its protein product is CASSREGQGLNEQFF. V usage is TRBV9 and J usage is TRBJ2-1; TRBD1 matches 9 bases. The CDR3 length is 15 residues. Germline V CDR1 and CDR2: SGDLS, YYNGEE. V dropped 4 bases and J dropped 6; count of bases not matched to a gene: 8.

This rearrangement joins TRBV6-4 to TRBJ2-3; 12 bases line up with TRBD2. Germline lookup yields CDR1 MRHNA and CDR2 SNTAGT. The CDR3 length is 16 residues. The trim removed 3 bases at V and 5 bases at J, leaving 6 bases unmatched. CDR3 amino acids: CASSEASGGAVDTQYF. CDR3 DNA: TGTGCCAGCAGTGAAGCTAGCGGGGGGGCCGTAGATACGCAGTATTTT.

CDR3 nucleotide sequence: TGTGCCACCGGGGGACAGGGCGACGACGAGCAGTACTTC. The encoded protein is CATGGQGDDEQYF. The J gene is TRBJ2-7, the V gene TRBV24-1, with TRBD1 identical over 9 bases. The CDR3 has 13 amino acids. Trimming removed 9 bases from V and 5 bases from J; junction bases left unmatched: 7. From germline, CDR1 is KGHDR and CDR2 SFDVKD.

The chain combines TRBV6-1 with TRBJ1-2; possibly TRBD1 for D (5 bases). The V end was cut by 2 bases, the J end by 8 bases, with 21 bases between. In germline, CDR1 is MNHNS, CDR2 SASEGT. The CDR3 is made up of 16 amino acids. The CDR3 sequence is CASSERAAGPLEGYTF. In DNA form, the CDR3 reads TGTGCCAGCAGTGAACGGGCGGCAGGGCCCTTAGAAGGCTACACCTTC.